The 6 T cell receptor beta chains given below trace back to one sample, sequenced in a study of blood T cell repertoires in COVID-19. Sequencing was performed with immunoSEQ multiplex PCR; in TCRdb, only in-frame clones are kept and a portion is missing. This table has around 130,000 clones, 84% appearing once. Sequencing was carried out using peripheral blood. These receptors were collected from a man between 60 and 75 years old with acute or convalescent COVID-19.

This clone was seen only a few times. The chain has TRBV2 and TRBJ1-1; D perhaps matches TRBD1 (6 bases). Looked up from germline, CDR1 is SNHLY and CDR2 is FYNNEI. V was pared by 4 bases and J by 10 bases, with 13 bases between. This CDR3 region has 12 residues. CDR3 bases: TGTGCCAGCAGTGGGCAGGGGAGGGGAGCTTTCTTT. Translated, it gives CASSGQGRGAFF.

The chain is built from TRBV6-1 and TRBJ2-3; D not certain. Trimming pared 3 bases from V and 3 bases from J, leaving 10 bases between. CDR1 and CDR2 from the germline V gene are MNHNS and SASEGT. The length of the CDR3 is 14 residues. The CDR3 here is CASSDARRTDTQYF. In DNA form, the CDR3 reads TGTGCCAGCAGTGACGCGAGGAGAACAGATACGCAGTATTTT.

A note on this clone: An end of the junction does not agree with germline; a read error may underlie this. V usage is TRBV5-4 and J usage is TRBJ1-6, with D perhaps matching TRBD1 (5 bases). CDR3 length: 16 residues. Germline assignment: CDR1 SGHNT and CDR2 YYREEE (reference sequence). CDR3 residues: CASSLGGGANNSPLHF. The DNA for the CDR3 is TGTGCCAGCAGTTTGGGCGGGGGTGCGAATAATTCACCCCTCCACTTT.

In this sample, this clone turned up a few times. CDR3 nucleotide sequence: TGTGCCGGGGACAGGGCCGCTAATGAAAAACTGTTTTTT. It codes for CAGDRAANEKLFF. The chain is built from TRBV30 and TRBJ1-4; 9 bases agree with TRBD1. The CDR3 covers 13 residues. V dropped 8 bases and J dropped 3; count of bases not matched to a gene: 4. Germline V gene lookup returns CDR1 GTSNPN and CDR2 SVGIG (reference sequence).

This sequence joins TRBV5-1 and TRBJ2-5; 9 bases line up with TRBD2. Germline CDR1 is SGHRS and CDR2 is YFSETQ. The CDR3 is 15 amino acids. Trimming removed 4 bases from V and 2 bases from J; junction bases left unmatched: 6. CDR3 in amino acids: CASSISGSIQETQYF. The CDR3, as DNA: TGCGCCAGCAGCATTAGCGGGAGTATTCAAGAGACCCAGTACTTC.

The chain uses TRBV6-5 and TRBJ2-7; TRBD2 is a possible D gene (7 bases). Germline-derived CDR1 and CDR2 are MNHEY and SVGAGI. There are 12 residues in the CDR3. V lost 8 bases and J lost 7, with 15 bases in between. CDR3 coding DNA: TGTGCCAGCGGCGGGGGCGTCTGGGAGCAGTACTTC. Translated: CASGGGVWEQYF.